This TCR beta chain was identified in a study of shared clonotypes between healthy human individuals. The CDR3 runs to 15 residues. V was pared by 3 bases and J by 3 bases, with 7 bases of the junction left unmatched. Germline-derived CDR1 and CDR2 are WNHNN and SYGVQD (reference sequence). Profiled with immunoSEQ multiplex PCR; TCRdb holds only in-frame clones, not every one. The repertoire holds approximately 2,200,000 clones, 85% to 95% seen once, with under 2% in the top ten. Selected positively for CCR7 and CD45RO-negative, naive CD8 cells excluded terminally differentiated effector memory CD45RA+ cells.

The chain links TRBV10-1 to TRBJ2-5, with 7 bases fitting TRBD1. The sequence came from a man between 18 and 35 years old in good health. Some clones in this sample may be carry-over from other donors' samples. The sequenced sample was naive CD8+ T cells from PBMCs. Here the CDR3 reads CASSDRQGREETQYF. CDR3 in DNA: TGCGCCAGCAGTGACCGACAGGGAAGGGAAGAGACCCAGTACTTC.